Listed here are 14 T cell receptor beta chains from one sample, sequenced in a study of T cells in localized non-small cell lung cancer. Here immunoSEQ multiplex PCR was the method, and the copy in TCRdb shows in-frame clones only, minus some. The table includes tens of thousands of clones, about 83% detected once. Specimen: peripheral blood, collected before any cancer treatment. These receptors were collected from a man between 40 and 75 years old with stage I lung adenocarcinoma.

The chain employs TRBV2 and TRBJ2-2; 11 nucleotides align to TRBD2. Germline V lookup: CDR1 SNHLY, CDR2 FYNNEI. The CDR3 is 19 residues long. Losses at the gene ends were 1 base for V and 6 bases for J; bases not matched to a gene: 13. CDR3 protein: CASSEGGLAGGRKAGELFF. The CDR3 bases are TGTGCCAGCAGTGAAGGAGGGCTAGCGGGAGGAAGGAAGGCCGGGGAGCTGTTTTTT.

The chain carries TRBV18 and TRBJ1-4, with 10 positions matching TRBD1. This CDR3 contains 14 residues. The V gene end was trimmed by 6 bases and the J gene end by 8 bases; junction bases not matched to a gene: 6. Germline assignment: CDR1 KGHSH and CDR2 LQKENI. The CDR3 sequence is CASSTTGGLEKLFF. The CDR3 region has the DNA TGTGCCAGCTCGACGACAGGGGGCTTAGAAAAACTGTTTTTT.

By sample share, this clone is medium-sized. J is TRBJ1-1 and V is TRBV9; 7 bases line up with TRBD1. Germline V gives CDR1 SGDLS, CDR2 YYNGEE. The junction had 8 bases not matched to a gene; V was cut back by 4 bases and J by 5 bases. The CDR3 has 14 amino acids. The CDR3 reads CASSRSGGRTEAFF. For the CDR3, the DNA is TGTGCCAGCAGCAGATCAGGGGGACGAACTGAAGCTTTCTTT.

The chain links TRBV28 to TRBJ2-7, with 11 bases identical to TRBD1. The CDR3 is made up of 15 amino acids. CDR1 is MDHEN, CDR2 SYDVKM, per germline. V lost 5 bases, J lost 3 bases, and 6 bases stayed unmatched. The CDR3 loop is CASSGPGTGGYEQYF. CDR3 nucleotide sequence: TGTGCCAGCAGTGGCCCCGGGACAGGGGGCTACGAGCAGTACTTC.

The genes are TRBV19 and TRBJ2-3; D remains ambiguous. The V gene lost 7 bases and the J gene lost 0 bases, with 14 bases spanning the gap. CDR1 is LNHDA, CDR2 SQIVND, per germline (reference sequence). The CDR3 covers 15 residues. The CDR3 nucleotides read TGTGCCAGTACCCTGGGCAGAGATAGCACAGATACGCAGTATTTT. Protein product: CASTLGRDSTDTQYF.

This chain uses TRBV27 with TRBJ1-5; D gene unclear. The V and J ends lost 5 bases and 0 bases respectively, with 14 bases between them. Germline V CDR1 and CDR2: MNHEY, SMNVEV (reference sequence). This CDR3 comprises 16 residues. CDR3: CASSPPKGPSNQPQHF. CDR3 in DNA: TGTGCCAGCAGTCCCCCGAAGGGCCCTAGCAATCAGCCCCAGCATTTT.

The V and J genes are TRBV14 and TRBJ2-1; D unclear. Germline V gives CDR1 SGHDN, CDR2 FVKESK. CDR3 length: 13 residues. V lost 1 base and J 7 bases, leaving 8 bases between the germline ends. CDR3 coding DNA: TGTGCCAGCAGCCAAGTAGATCTGAATGAGCAGTTCTTC. The encoded protein is CASSQVDLNEQFF.

J is TRBJ2-1 and V is TRBV9; D is perhaps TRBD2 (6 bases). Trimming took off 4 bases at V and 0 bases at J, with 14 bases between the two ends. Germline V gives CDR1 SGDLS, CDR2 YYNGEE. CDR3 length: 16 amino acids. In DNA form, the CDR3 reads TGTGCCAGCAGCCGGTCCGGGAGCGGCTCCTACAATGAGCAGTTCTTC. Translating it yields CASSRSGSGSYNEQFF.

CDR3 in DNA: TGTGCCAGCAGTCGGGGGGCTGAGCAGCCCCAGCATTTT. It translates to CASSRGAEQPQHF. The chain couples TRBV19 to TRBJ1-5; possible D gene TRBD1, 6 bases. The CDR3 contains 13 residues. V was trimmed by 9 bases and J by 7 bases, leaving 16 bases between them. The germline V gene encodes CDR1 LNHDA and CDR2 SQIVND (reference sequence).

The J gene is TRBJ2-7, the V gene TRBV27; no definite D call. There are 14 residues in the CDR3. The germline V and J ends were trimmed by 4 bases and 0 bases, with 10 bases remaining between them. In germline, CDR1 is MNHEY, CDR2 SMNVEV (reference sequence). The CDR3 sequence: CASSSQRSSYEQYF. In DNA, the CDR3 is TGTGCCAGCAGTTCTCAAAGGAGCTCCTACGAGCAGTACTTC.

This clone has only a few counts. The J gene is TRBJ1-6, the V gene TRBV19; D ambiguous. The ends were cut back, 8 bases at V and 10 bases at J, with 12 bases in the middle. The CDR3 spans 12 residues. Germline V CDR1 and CDR2: LNHDA, SQIVND (reference sequence). CDR3 amino acids: CASRFSESPLHF. CDR3 in DNA: TGTGCCAGTCGCTTCTCGGAATCACCCCTCCACTTT.

This clone was seen a few times. This chain joins TRBV7-9 and TRBJ2-1; D is perhaps TRBD1 (6 bases). The CDR3 sequence is 13 residues long. Per the germline V gene, CDR1 is SEHNR and CDR2 is FQNEAQ (reference sequence). V dropped 11 bases and J dropped 6 bases, with 17 bases sitting between them. CDR3 sequence: CAPYSDSANEQFF. CDR3 DNA sequence: TGTGCCCCCTATTCGGACAGCGCCAATGAGCAGTTCTTC.

The genes are TRBV9 and TRBJ1-2, with 10 bases aligning to TRBD1. The junction had 4 bases not matched to a gene; V was cut back by 3 bases and J by 2 bases. CDR1 and CDR2 (germline): SGDLS, YYNGEE. This CDR3 region has 15 residues. The CDR3 loop reads CASSARQGANYGYTF. CDR3 DNA sequence: TGTGCCAGCAGCGCCCGACAGGGGGCGAACTATGGCTACACCTTC.

The chain combines TRBV28 with TRBJ1-1; D is unresolved. Germline V gene data show CDR1 as MDHEN and CDR2 as SYDVKM. The V and J ends lost 11 bases and 10 bases respectively, with 23 bases between them. This CDR3 is 13 amino acids long. The chain's CDR3 is CASSEDRRVGAFF. The CDR3 nucleotides read TGTGCCTCTTCCGAGGACCGTAGAGTTGGAGCTTTCTTT. The whole variable domain, filled in from reference TRBV28 and TRBJ1-1, reads DVKVTQSSRYLVKRTGEKVFLECVQDMDHENMFWYRQDPGLGLRLIYFSYDVKMKEKGDIPEGYSVSREKKERFSLILESASTNQTSMYLCASSEDRRVGAFFGQGTRLTVV.